This TCR beta chain was profiled in a study of T cell changes during pregnancy in multiple sclerosis. This clone has a single count. V lost 4 bases, J lost 0 bases, and 14 bases lay in between. The CDR3 extends over 15 amino acids. The germline gives CDR1 SGDLS, CDR2 YYNGEE. The repertoire was sequenced with immunoSEQ multiplex PCR; TCRdb's copy has only in-frame clones and lacks some. This repertoire shows under 35,000 clones, about nine tenths found once; its top ten account for approximately 7.9%. V is TRBV9 and J is TRBJ2-7; D is possibly TRBD2 (5 bases). The sequence was obtained from a female donor with multiple sclerosis, enrolled in a pregnancy study. The sample in question was CD8+ T cells from peripheral blood mononuclear cells, obtained before pregnancy. CDR3 nucleotides: TGTGCCAGCAGCCCCCGGGCTGGGAGCTCCTACGAGCAGTACTTC. As protein: CASSPRAGSSYEQYF.